The clone carrying this T cell receptor beta chain was counted between two and nine times. Participants were aged about 18 to 100 years from 24 US areas. The data are from a study of blood T cell repertoires in COVID-19. Looking at the study overall: T cells, B-cell-depleted T cells, or PBMCs supplied cDNA or gDNA.

Trimming at V came to 6 bases and at J to 3 bases, leaving 9 bases not matched to a gene. The germline CDR1 and CDR2 sequences are MNHEY and SVGEGT. This CDR3 spans 16 amino acids. TCRdb keeps only in-frame clones here, not all; method: immunoSEQ multiplex PCR. Of roughly 300,000 clones in the sample, roughly 87% were seen once. This clonotype originated in a woman aged 25 to 39 who had recovered from COVID-19. The specimen sequenced was PBMCs or T cells enriched from blood (not recorded which). This rearrangement joins TRBV6-2 or TRBV6-3 to TRBJ1-5, with 9 positions matching TRBD1. CDR3 sequence reads: CASSLHGQGSNQPQHF. Written as DNA, the CDR3 is TGTGCCAGCAGCCTCCACGGACAGGGGTCCAATCAGCCCCAGCATTTT.